These T cell receptor beta chains were read from a single sample in a study of CD8+CD57+ T cells in acquired aplastic anemia. TCRdb processed the reads anew with MiXCR; each CDR3 protein has one entry. In the table there are some 160,000 distinct CDR3 sequences, around 48% of which are singletons. The sample consisted of sorted CD4+, CD8+, or CD8+CD57+ T cells (not recorded which) from PBMCs. These receptors originate from a human donor with aplastic anemia. Each CDR3 is given with its conserved first and last residue. The order of the fields is V gene, D gene, J gene, clone size, CDR3 DNA, CDR3 protein. The D gene is left open where the match is weak. Clone size, where shown, is once, few, many, or a class for clones that have expanded.

V: TRBV2; D: .; J: TRBJ1-1; size: .; DNA: TGTGCCCCCCCGGCGTTAGGTTCCAGTGAAGCTTTCTTT; CDR3: CAPPALGSSEAFF
V: TRBV15; D: .; J: TRBJ1-4; size: many; DNA: TGTGCCACCGGGGGGAGATTAGAGGGATTGTTAGCTAATGAAAAACTGTTTTTT; CDR3: CATGGRLEGLLANEKLFF
V: TRBV15; D: .; J: TRBJ1-6; size: few; DNA: TGTGCCACCAGCAGAGAGGGGATAGGGGGGGCACCCCTCCACTTT; CDR3: CATSREGIGGAPLHF
V: TRBV20-1; D: TRBD2; J: TRBJ2-4; size: many; DNA: TGCAGTGCTAGAAGCGGGGGCGGCATCCTAGCCAAAAACATTCAGTACTTC; CDR3: CSARSGGGILAKNIQYF
V: TRBV20-1; D: .; J: TRBJ1-2; size: .; DNA: TGCAGTGCTGAGGACGACGTAAGGGGCTACACCTTC; CDR3: CSAEDDVRGYTF
V: TRBV7-8; D: .; J: TRBJ2-6; size: many; DNA: TGTGCCAGCAGCTTCCGGGGGGCCAACGTCCTGACTTTC; CDR3: CASSFRGANVLTF
V: TRBV11-2; D: TRBD1; J: TRBJ1-4; size: few; DNA: TGTGCCAGCAGCCTTATAGCCGGGACAGGGGGTGAAAAACTGTTTTTT; CDR3: CASSLIAGTGGEKLFF
V: TRBV10-3; D: TRBD1; J: TRBJ1-2; size: .; DNA: TGTGCCATCAGTGAGTCGACAGGGAACTATGGCTACACCTTC; CDR3: CAISESTGNYGYTF
V: TRBV11-3; D: .; J: TRBJ2-1; size: many; DNA: TGTGCCAGCAGCTTAGATCACCTCCTAAGTGAGCAGTTCTTC; CDR3: CASSLDHLLSEQFF
V: TRBV29-1; D: .; J: TRBJ2-2; size: many; DNA: TGCAGCGTTCAAAGGGACTCTTACACCGGGGAGCTGTTTTTT; CDR3: CSVQRDSYTGELFF
V: TRBV10-1; D: .; J: TRBJ1-3; size: few; DNA: TGCGCCAGCAAGAGGACTGCCTCTGGAAACACCATATATTTT; CDR3: CASKRTASGNTIYF
V: TRBV5-1; D: .; J: TRBJ2-7; size: .; DNA: TGCGCCAGCAGCAGGGACGGTGCCTACGAGCAGTACTTC; CDR3: CASSRDGAYEQYF
V: TRBV24-1; D: .; J: TRBJ2-1; size: .; DNA: TGTGCCACCATTTCTGTCACCGGCGATGAGCAGTTCTTC; CDR3: CATISVTGDEQFF
V: TRBV20-1; D: TRBD2; J: TRBJ2-7; size: once; DNA: TGCAGTGCTGGGCGGGAGGGCAGATACGAGCAGTACTTC; CDR3: CSAGREGRYEQYF
V: TRBV2; D: TRBD2; J: TRBJ2-7; size: .; DNA: TGTGCCAGCAGTGAAGTGGGAGGGCTGGGCGAGCAGTACTTC; CDR3: CASSEVGGLGEQYF
V: TRBV15; D: .; J: TRBJ2-1; size: .; DNA: TGTGCCACCAGCAACTACAATGAGCAGTTCTTC; CDR3: CATSNYNEQFF
V: TRBV20-1; D: TRBD1; J: TRBJ1-2; size: medium-sized; DNA: TGCAGTGCTAGAGATCTGGGACAGGGGATCTATGGCTACACCTTC; CDR3: CSARDLGQGIYGYTF
V: TRBV5-4; D: TRBD2; J: TRBJ2-2; size: .; DNA: TGTGCCAGCAGCTTGAGACTAGCGGGAACGTCTTGGTACACCGGGGAGCTGTTTTTT; CDR3: CASSLRLAGTSWYTGELFF
V: TRBV7-7; D: TRBD1; J: TRBJ2-7; size: .; DNA: TGTGCTAGACGGTCGACAGGGGGCAACGAGCAGTACTTC; CDR3: CARRSTGGNEQYF
V: TRBV5-1; D: .; J: TRBJ2-3; size: .; DNA: TGCGCCAGCAGCTTGGAACCGGAGACAGATACGCAGTATTTT; CDR3: CASSLEPETDTQYF
V: TRBV6-1; D: TRBD1; J: TRBJ2-2; size: .; DNA: TGTGCCAGCATTAAACACGACAGGGGAGAGACCGGGGAGCTGTTTTTT; CDR3: CASIKHDRGETGELFF
V: TRBV12-3/TRBV12-4; D: TRBD2; J: TRBJ2-7; size: many; DNA: TGTGCCAGCAGTTTAGTGCTAGCGGGAGGGTTTGAAGGGTACGAGCAGTACTTC; CDR3: CASSLVLAGGFEGYEQYF
V: TRBV7-9; D: .; J: TRBJ2-5; size: .; DNA: TGTGCCAGCAGCCCTAGGATGGGGCAGGGACATGAGACCCAGTACTTC; CDR3: CASSPRMGQGHETQYF
V: TRBV7-7; D: .; J: TRBJ2-5; size: many; DNA: TGTGCCAGCAGCTCCTCCCCTACCGGACAAGAGACCCAGTACTTC; CDR3: CASSSSPTGQETQYF
V: TRBV6-5; D: .; J: TRBJ1-1; size: many; DNA: TGTGCCAGCAGTTACACAGGGCGGGACACTGAAGCTTTCTTT; CDR3: CASSYTGRDTEAFF
V: TRBV2; D: .; J: TRBJ2-7; size: few; DNA: TGTGCCAGCAGTGAAGGGCGGGCAGGGTTGGTGCAGTACTTC; CDR3: CASSEGRAGLVQYF
V: TRBV9; D: TRBD2; J: TRBJ2-2; size: .; DNA: TGTGCCAGCAGCTTAGCTGGGACTATCAACACCGGGGAGCTGTTTTTT; CDR3: CASSLAGTINTGELFF
V: TRBV2; D: .; J: TRBJ1-1; size: .; DNA: TGTGCCAGCAGTTACTCGATGACGACTGAAGCTTTCTTT; CDR3: CASSYSMTTEAFF
V: TRBV18; D: .; J: TRBJ2-1; size: .; DNA: TGTGCCAGCTCACCGGATGCCCGTGAGCAGTTCTTC; CDR3: CASSPDAREQFF
V: TRBV29-1; D: TRBD1; J: TRBJ2-1; size: many; DNA: TGCAGTGTTGGGGAGCGGGACAGGGGGTTCGATGAGCAGTTCTTC; CDR3: CSVGERDRGFDEQFF
V: TRBV28; D: TRBD1; J: TRBJ1-6; size: many; DNA: TGTGCCAGCACAGGGGGGGGATCACCCCTCCACTTT; CDR3: CASTGGGSPLHF
V: TRBV19; D: .; J: TRBJ1-2; size: many; DNA: TGTGCCAGTAGTATTGATAGGGTACAAGGCTACACCTTC; CDR3: CASSIDRVQGYTF
V: TRBV9; D: .; J: TRBJ2-1; size: .; DNA: TGTGCCAGCAACCCTTCAGGGGATCTTTACAATGAGCAGTTCTTC; CDR3: CASNPSGDLYNEQFF
V: TRBV19; D: TRBD1; J: TRBJ2-3; size: many; DNA: TGTGCCAGTAGTGTCCAGGGGGATCAGGGAGATACGCAGTATTTT; CDR3: CASSVQGDQGDTQYF
V: TRBV7-2; D: .; J: TRBJ2-5; size: many; DNA: TGTGCCAGCAGCCGCCAGGGCCCGACCCAAGAGACCCAGTACTTC; CDR3: CASSRQGPTQETQYF
V: TRBV30; D: TRBD2; J: TRBJ2-7; size: many; DNA: TGTGCCTGGAGTCCTGCGGGAGTACGCGAGCAGTACTTC; CDR3: CAWSPAGVREQYF
V: TRBV2; D: .; J: TRBJ1-5; size: many; DNA: TGTGCCAGCAGCCTTACCGGGTCCAATCAGCCCCAGCATTTT; CDR3: CASSLTGSNQPQHF
V: TRBV19; D: TRBD1; J: TRBJ1-5; size: .; DNA: TGTGCCAGTAGTAAAACGGGACAGGGAAGCAATCAGCCCCAGCATTTT; CDR3: CASSKTGQGSNQPQHF
V: TRBV10-3; D: TRBD1; J: TRBJ2-6; size: many; DNA: TGTGCCATCGGAGGACAGGCCGGCGCTGGGGCCAACGTCCTGACTTTC; CDR3: CAIGGQAGAGANVLTF
V: TRBV29-1; D: .; J: TRBJ1-1; size: .; DNA: TGCAGCGTTGTGGTCAGGGCGGGGACTGAAGCTTTCTTT; CDR3: CSVVVRAGTEAFF
V: TRBV9; D: .; J: TRBJ2-3; size: .; DNA: TGTGCCAGCAGCGTTTCAGGTACGCAGTATTTT; CDR3: CASSVSGTQYF
V: TRBV29-1; D: TRBD1; J: TRBJ2-1; size: many; DNA: TGCAGCGTGGAGAAGACAGGGACCCATGAGCAGTTCTTC; CDR3: CSVEKTGTHEQFF
V: TRBV15; D: .; J: TRBJ2-5; size: .; DNA: TGTGCCACCAGCAGAGATCAGGGTCTAAAGACCCAGTACTTC; CDR3: CATSRDQGLKTQYF
V: TRBV20-1; D: TRBD2; J: TRBJ2-2; size: .; DNA: TGCAGTGCTAGACCGACTAGCGGGTCGGACACCGGGGAGCTGTTTTTT; CDR3: CSARPTSGSDTGELFF
V: TRBV18; D: .; J: TRBJ1-3; size: .; DNA: TGTGCCAATGCGGGGGGGAACTCTGGAAACACCATATATTTT; CDR3: CANAGGNSGNTIYF
V: TRBV5-1; D: TRBD2; J: TRBJ2-7; size: many; DNA: TGCGCCAGCAGCGAGGGGACTAGCGGGAGGGCCTACGAGCAGTACTTC; CDR3: CASSEGTSGRAYEQYF